This T cell receptor beta chain was sequenced during a study of blood T cell repertoires in COVID-19. Study details: From the United States, Italy and Spain came samples of acute and convalescent COVID-19.

After removal of 1 base from V and 5 bases from J, the junction contained 12 bases not matched to a gene. The length of the CDR3 is 18 residues. CDR1 LGHNA and CDR2 YNFKEQ come from the germline V gene. Original handling: For nucleated cells, counts were estimated from reference gene primer amplification. This table comes from immunoSEQ multiplex PCR, and its TCRdb copy is limited to in-frame clones, with some not included. The V and J calls and clone size come from that table; D and trimming were worked out from the DNA. The sample holds 98,000 or so clones, roughly 80% seen once. Sequences were obtained from peripheral blood. The receptor was derived from a man aged 60 to 69 with acute or convalescent COVID-19. V gene TRBV4-2 combines with J gene TRBJ2-5; 11 bases match TRBD2. The CDR3 sequence: CASSQASQLAGVLETQYF. The CDR3 region has the DNA TGTGCCAGCAGCCAAGCGAGCCAACTAGCGGGAGTCTTGGAGACCCAGTACTTC.